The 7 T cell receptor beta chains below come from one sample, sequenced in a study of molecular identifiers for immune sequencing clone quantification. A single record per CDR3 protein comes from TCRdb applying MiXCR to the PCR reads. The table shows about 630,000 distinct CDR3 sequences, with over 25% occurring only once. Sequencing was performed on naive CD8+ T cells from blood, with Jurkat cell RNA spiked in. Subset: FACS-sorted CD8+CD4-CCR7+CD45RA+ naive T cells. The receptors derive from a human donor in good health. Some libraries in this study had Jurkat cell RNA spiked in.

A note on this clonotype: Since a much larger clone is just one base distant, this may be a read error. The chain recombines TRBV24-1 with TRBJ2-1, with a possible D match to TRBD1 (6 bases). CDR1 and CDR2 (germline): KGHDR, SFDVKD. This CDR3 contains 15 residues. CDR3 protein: CAASDSNRARNEQFF. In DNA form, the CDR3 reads TGTGCCGCCAGTGATTCGAACAGGGCTAGGAATGAGCAGTTCTTC.

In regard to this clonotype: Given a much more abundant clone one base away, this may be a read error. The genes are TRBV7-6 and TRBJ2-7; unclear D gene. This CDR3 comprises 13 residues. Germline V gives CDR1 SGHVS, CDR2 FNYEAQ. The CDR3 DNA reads TGTGCCAGCAGCCCATCCTACTCCTACGCGCAGTACTTC. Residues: CASSPSYSYAQYF.

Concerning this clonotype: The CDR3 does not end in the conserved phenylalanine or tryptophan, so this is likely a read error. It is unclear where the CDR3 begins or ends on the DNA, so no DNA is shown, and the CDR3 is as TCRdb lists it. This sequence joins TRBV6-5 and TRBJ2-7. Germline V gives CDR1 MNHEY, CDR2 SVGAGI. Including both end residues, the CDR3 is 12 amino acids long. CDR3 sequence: CASISEPYEPSY.

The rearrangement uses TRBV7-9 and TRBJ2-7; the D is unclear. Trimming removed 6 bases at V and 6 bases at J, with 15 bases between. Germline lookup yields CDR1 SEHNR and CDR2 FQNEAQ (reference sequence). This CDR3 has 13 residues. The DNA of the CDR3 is TGTGCCAGCAGTCAGACGGACCCCCTCGAGCAGTACTTC. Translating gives CASSQTDPLEQYF.

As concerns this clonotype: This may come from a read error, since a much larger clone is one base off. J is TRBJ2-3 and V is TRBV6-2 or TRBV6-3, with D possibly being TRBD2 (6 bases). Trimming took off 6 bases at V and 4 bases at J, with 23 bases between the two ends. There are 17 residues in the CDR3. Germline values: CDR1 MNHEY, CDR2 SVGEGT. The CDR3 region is CASRKWSGPESSDTQYF. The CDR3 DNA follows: TGTGCCAGCAGAAAGTGGAGCGGGCCAGAGAGCTCAGATACGCAGTATTTT.

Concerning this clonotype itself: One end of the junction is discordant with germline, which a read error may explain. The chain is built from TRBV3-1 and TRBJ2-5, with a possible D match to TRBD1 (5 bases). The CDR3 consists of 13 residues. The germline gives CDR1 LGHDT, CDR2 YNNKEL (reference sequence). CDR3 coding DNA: TGTGCCAACAGCCCTTCCGAGACAGCGCCCCAGTACTTC. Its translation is CANSPSETAPQYF.

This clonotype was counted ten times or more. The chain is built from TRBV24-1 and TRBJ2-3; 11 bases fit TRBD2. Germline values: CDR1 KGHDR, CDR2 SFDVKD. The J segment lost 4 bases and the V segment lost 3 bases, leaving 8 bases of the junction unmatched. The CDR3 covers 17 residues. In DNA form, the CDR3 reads TGTGCCACCAGTGATGATAGCGGGGGGGCCGGGGCAGATACGCAGTATTTT. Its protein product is CATSDDSGGAGADTQYF.